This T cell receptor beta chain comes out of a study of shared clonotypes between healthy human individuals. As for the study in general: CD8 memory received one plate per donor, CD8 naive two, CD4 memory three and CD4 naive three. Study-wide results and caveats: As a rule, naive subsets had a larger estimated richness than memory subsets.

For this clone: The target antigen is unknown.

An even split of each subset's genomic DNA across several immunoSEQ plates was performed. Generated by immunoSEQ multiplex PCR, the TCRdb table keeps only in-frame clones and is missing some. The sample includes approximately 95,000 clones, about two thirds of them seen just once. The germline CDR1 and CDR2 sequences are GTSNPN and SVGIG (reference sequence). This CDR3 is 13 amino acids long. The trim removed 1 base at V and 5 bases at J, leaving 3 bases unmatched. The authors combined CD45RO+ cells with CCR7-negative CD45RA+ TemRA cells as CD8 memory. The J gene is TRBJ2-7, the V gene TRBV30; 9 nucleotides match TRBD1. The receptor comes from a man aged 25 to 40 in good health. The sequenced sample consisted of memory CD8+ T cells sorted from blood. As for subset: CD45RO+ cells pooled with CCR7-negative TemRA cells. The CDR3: CAWSGGTGNEQYF. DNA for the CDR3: TGTGCCTGGAGTGGGGGGACAGGGAACGAGCAGTACTTC.